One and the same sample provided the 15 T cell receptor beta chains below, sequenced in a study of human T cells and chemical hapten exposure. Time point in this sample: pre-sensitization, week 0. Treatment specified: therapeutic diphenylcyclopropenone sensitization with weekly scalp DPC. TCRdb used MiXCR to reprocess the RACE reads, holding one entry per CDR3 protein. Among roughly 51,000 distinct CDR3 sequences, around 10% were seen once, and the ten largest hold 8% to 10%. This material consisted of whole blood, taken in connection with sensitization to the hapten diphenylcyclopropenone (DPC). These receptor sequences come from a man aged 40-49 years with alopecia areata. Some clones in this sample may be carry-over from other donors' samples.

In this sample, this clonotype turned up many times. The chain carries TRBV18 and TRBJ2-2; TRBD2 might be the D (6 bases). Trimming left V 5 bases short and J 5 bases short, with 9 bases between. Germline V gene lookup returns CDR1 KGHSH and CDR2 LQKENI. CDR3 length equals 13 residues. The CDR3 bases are TGTGCCAGCTCAACCCTAGCGACCGGGGAGCTGTTTTTT. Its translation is CASSTLATGELFF.

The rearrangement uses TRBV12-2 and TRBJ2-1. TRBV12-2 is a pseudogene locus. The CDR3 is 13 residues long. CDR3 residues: CASRLAHGNEQFF. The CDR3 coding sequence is TGTGCAAGTCGCTTAGCGCACGGGAATGAGCAGTTCTTC.

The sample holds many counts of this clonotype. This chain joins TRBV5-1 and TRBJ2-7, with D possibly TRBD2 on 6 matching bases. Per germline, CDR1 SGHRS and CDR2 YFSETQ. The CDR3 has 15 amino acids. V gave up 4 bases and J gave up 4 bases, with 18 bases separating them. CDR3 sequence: CASSVGGTRGYEQYF. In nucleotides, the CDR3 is TGCGCCAGCAGCGTGGGCGGGACCCGCGGGTACGAGCAGTACTTC.

CDR3 protein: CSATIVYEQYF. CDR3 DNA: TGCAGTGCTACCATAGTCTACGAGCAGTACTTC. The chain employs TRBV20-1 and TRBJ2-7; D gene unclear. The germline V and J ends were trimmed by 4 bases and 3 bases, with 7 bases remaining between them. The CDR3 contains 11 residues. Germline CDR1 reads DFQATT; CDR2 reads SNEGSKA (reference sequence).

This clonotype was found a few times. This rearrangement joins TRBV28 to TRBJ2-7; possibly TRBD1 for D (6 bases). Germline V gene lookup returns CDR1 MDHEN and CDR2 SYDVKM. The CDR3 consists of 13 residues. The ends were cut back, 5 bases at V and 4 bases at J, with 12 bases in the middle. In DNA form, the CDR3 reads TGTGCCAGCAGTCAGGGGTTTCCTTACGAGCAGTACTTC. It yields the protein CASSQGFPYEQYF. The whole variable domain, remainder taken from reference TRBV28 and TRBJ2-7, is DVKVTQSSRYLVKRTGEKVFLECVQDMDHENMFWYRQDPGLGLRLIYFSYDVKMKEKGDIPEGYSVSREKKERFSLILESASTNQTSMYLCASSQGFPYEQYFGPGTRLTVT.

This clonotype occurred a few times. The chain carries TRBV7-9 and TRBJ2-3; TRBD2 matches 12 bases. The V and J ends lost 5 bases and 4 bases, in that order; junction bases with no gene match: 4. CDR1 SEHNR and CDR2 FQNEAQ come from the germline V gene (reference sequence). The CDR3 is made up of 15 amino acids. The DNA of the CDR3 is TGTGCCAGCAGCACCCGGACTAGCGGGGCAGATACGCAGTATTTT. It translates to CASSTRTSGADTQYF.

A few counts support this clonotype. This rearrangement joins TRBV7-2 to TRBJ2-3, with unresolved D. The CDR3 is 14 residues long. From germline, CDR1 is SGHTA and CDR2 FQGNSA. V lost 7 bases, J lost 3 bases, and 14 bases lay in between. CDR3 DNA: TGTGCCAGCACCCATAGTAGGGCTACAGATACGCAGTATTTT. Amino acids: CASTHSRATDTQYF.

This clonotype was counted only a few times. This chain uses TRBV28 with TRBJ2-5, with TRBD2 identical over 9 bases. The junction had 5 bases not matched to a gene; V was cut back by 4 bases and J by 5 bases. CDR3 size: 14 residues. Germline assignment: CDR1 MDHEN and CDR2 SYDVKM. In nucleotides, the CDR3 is TGTGCCAGCAGTTCTCTAGCGGGAAAGGAGACCCAGTACTTC. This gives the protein CASSSLAGKETQYF.

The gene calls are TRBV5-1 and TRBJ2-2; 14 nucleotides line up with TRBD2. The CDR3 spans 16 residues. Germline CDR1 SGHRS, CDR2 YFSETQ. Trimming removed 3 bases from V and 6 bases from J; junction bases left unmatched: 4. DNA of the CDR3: TGCGCCAGCAGCTCCGGGACTAGCGGGAGTTCCGGGGAGCTGTTTTTT. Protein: CASSSGTSGSSGELFF.

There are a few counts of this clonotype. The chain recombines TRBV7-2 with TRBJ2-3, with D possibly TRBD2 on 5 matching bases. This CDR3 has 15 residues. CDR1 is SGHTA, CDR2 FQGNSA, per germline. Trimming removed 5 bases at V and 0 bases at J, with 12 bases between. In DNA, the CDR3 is TGTGCCAGCAGCAGACTACCATCTAGCACAGATACGCAGTATTTT. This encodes CASSRLPSSTDTQYF.

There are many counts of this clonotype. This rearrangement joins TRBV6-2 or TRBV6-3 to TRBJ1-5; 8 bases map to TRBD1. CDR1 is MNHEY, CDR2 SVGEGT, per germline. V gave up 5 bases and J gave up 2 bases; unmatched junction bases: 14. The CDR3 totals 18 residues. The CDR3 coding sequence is TGTGCCAGCAGTCCCCCTGAGCAGGGGGCGAGGGGCAATCAGCCCCAGCATTTT. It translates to CASSPPEQGARGNQPQHF.

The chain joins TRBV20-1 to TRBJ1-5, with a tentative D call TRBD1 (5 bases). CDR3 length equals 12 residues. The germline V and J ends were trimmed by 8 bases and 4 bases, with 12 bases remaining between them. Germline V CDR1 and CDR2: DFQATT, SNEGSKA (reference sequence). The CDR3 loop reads CSPTRGNQPQHF. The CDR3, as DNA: TGCAGTCCAACGAGGGGAAATCAGCCCCAGCATTTT.

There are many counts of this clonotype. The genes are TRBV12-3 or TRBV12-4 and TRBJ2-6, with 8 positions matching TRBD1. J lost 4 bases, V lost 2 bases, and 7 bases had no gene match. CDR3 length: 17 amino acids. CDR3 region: CASSLQGAPKGANVLTF. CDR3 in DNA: TGTGCCAGCAGTTTACAGGGGGCGCCGAAAGGGGCCAACGTCCTGACTTTC.

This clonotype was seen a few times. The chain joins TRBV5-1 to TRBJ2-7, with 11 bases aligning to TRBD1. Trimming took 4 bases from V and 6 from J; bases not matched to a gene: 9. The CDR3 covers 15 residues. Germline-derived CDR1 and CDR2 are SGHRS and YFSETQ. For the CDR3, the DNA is TGCGCCAGCAGCCCAAGGACAGGGGGCAAAGCCGAGCAGTACTTC. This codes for CASSPRTGGKAEQYF.

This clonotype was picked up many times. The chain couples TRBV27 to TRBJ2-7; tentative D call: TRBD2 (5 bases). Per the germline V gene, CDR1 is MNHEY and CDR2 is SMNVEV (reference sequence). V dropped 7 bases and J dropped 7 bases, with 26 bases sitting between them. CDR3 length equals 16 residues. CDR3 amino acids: CASTKENPARGEEQYF. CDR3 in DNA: TGTGCCAGCACCAAAGAAAACCCAGCTCGGGGAGAAGAGCAGTACTTC.